This T cell receptor (beta chain) was retrieved from a study of CD8+ T cells in alopecia areata. Germline V gene sequence: CDR1 MGHDK, CDR2 SYGVNS. The CDR3 sequence is 12 residues long. Trimming removed 9 bases from V and 5 bases from J, with 10 bases in between. Treatment described: oral pan-JAK inhibitor, 5-10 mg twice daily. cDNA reverse transcribed from extracted RNA served as the sequencing template. The protocol was immunoSEQ multiplex PCR, while the TCRdb copy is restricted to in-frame clones and leaves out a portion. Of more than 95,000 clones listed, just over 85% were seen once; the top ten hold around 10%.

The chain joins TRBV25-1 to TRBJ2-2; D ambiguous. The origin of this receptor is a human donor with alopecia areata. The sequencing here drew on CD8+ T cells sorted from blood, taken at approximately week 30, from a patient treated with tofacitinib. The CDR3 sequence: CASPDETGELFF. DNA of the CDR3: TGTGCCAGTCCGGATGAAACCGGGGAGCTGTTTTTT.